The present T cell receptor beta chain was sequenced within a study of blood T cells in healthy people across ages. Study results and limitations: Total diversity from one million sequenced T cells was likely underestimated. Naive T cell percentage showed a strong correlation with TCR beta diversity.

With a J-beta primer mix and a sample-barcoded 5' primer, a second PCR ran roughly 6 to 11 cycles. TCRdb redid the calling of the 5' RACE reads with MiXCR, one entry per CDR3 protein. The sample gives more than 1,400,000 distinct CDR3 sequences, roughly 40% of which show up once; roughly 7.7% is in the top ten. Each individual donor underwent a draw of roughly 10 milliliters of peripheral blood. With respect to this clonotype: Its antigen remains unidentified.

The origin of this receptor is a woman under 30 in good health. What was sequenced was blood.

For the CDR3, the DNA is TGTGCCAGCAGCTTAGATGACAGGGGAGTTCGGGAGCAGTACTTC. This sequence encodes CASSLDDRGVREQYF. This sequence joins TRBV7-8 and TRBJ2-7, with 8 bases that match TRBD1. This CDR3 has 15 residues. The germline V gene encodes CDR1 SGHVS and CDR2 FQNEAQ. Trimming removed 1 base from V and 7 bases from J; junction bases left unmatched: 9.